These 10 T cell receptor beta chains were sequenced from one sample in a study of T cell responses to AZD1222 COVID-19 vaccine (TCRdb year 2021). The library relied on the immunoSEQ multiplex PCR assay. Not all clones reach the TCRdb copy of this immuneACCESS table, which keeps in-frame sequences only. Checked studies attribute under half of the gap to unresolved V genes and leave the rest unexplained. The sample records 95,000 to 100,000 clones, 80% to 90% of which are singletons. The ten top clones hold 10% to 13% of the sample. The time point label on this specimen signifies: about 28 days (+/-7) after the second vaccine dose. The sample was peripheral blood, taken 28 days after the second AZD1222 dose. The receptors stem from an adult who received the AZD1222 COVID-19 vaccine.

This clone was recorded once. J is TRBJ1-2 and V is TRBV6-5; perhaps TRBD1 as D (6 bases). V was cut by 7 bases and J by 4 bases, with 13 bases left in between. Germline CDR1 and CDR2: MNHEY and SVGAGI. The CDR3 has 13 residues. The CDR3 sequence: CASTQGLIYGYTF. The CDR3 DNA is TGTGCCAGCACCCAGGGGCTCATCTATGGCTACACCTTC.

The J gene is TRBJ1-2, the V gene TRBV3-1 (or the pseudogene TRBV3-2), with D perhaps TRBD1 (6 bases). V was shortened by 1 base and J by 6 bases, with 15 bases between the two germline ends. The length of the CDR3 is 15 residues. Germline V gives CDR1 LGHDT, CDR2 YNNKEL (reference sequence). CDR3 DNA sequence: TGTGCCAGCAGCCAAGGAGGACAGCCGACGCATGGCTACACCTTC. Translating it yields CASSQGGQPTHGYTF.

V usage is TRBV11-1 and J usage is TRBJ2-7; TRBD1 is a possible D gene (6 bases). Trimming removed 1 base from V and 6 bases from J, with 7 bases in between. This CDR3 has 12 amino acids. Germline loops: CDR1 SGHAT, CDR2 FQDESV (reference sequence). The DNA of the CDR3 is TGTGCCAGCAGCTTAGACAGGGTCGAGCAGTACTTC. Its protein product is CASSLDRVEQYF.

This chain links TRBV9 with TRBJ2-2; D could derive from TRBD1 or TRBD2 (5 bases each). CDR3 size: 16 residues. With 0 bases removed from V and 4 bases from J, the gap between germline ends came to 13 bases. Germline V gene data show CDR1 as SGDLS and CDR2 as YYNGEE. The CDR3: CASSVGALGGTGELFF. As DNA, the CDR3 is TGTGCCAGCAGCGTAGGAGCCCTTGGGGGCACCGGGGAGCTGTTTTTT.

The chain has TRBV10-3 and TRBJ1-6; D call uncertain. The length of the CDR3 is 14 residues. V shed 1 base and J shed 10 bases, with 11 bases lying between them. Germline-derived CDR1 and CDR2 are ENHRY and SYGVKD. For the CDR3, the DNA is TGTGCCATCAGTGAGTGGGGTATCCGGTCACCCCTCCACTTT. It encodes CAISEWGIRSPLHF.

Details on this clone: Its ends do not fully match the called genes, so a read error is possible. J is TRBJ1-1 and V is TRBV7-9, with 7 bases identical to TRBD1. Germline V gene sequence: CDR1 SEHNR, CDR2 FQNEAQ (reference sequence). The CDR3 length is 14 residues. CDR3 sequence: CASSLALQGGEAFF. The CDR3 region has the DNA TGTGCCAGCAGCCTAGCCCTCCAGGGGGGTGAAGCTTTCTTT.

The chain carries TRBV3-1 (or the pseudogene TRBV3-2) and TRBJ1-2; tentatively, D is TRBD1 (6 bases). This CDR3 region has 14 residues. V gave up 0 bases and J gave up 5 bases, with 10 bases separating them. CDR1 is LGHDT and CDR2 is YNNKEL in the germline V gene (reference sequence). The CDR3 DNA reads TGTGCCAGCAGCCAAGATCATAGGGGGTATGGCTACACCTTC. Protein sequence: CASSQDHRGYGYTF.

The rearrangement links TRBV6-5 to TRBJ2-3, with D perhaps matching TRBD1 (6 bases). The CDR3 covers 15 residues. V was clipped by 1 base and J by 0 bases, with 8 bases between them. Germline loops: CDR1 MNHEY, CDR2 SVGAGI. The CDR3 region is CASSYLGASTDTQYF. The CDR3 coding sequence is TGTGCCAGCAGTTACTTGGGGGCTAGCACAGATACGCAGTATTTT.

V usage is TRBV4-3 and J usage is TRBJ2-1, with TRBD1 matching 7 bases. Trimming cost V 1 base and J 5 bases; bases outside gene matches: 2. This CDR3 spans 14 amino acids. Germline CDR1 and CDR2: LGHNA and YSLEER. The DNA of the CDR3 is TGCGCCAGCAGCCAAGGTGGGACAGACAATGAGCAGTTCTTC. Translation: CASSQGGTDNEQFF.

The chain's CDR3 is CASSLGGTGGIEKLFF. The CDR3 DNA follows: TGTGCCAGCAGCTTGGGGGGGACAGGGGGCATCGAAAAACTGTTTTTT. V and J are TRBV5-4 and TRBJ1-4, with TRBD1 matching over 12 bases. CDR1 SGHNT and CDR2 YYREEE come from the germline V gene (reference sequence). Trimming at V came to 0 bases and at J to 8 bases, leaving 5 bases not matched to a gene. The CDR3 sequence is 16 residues long.